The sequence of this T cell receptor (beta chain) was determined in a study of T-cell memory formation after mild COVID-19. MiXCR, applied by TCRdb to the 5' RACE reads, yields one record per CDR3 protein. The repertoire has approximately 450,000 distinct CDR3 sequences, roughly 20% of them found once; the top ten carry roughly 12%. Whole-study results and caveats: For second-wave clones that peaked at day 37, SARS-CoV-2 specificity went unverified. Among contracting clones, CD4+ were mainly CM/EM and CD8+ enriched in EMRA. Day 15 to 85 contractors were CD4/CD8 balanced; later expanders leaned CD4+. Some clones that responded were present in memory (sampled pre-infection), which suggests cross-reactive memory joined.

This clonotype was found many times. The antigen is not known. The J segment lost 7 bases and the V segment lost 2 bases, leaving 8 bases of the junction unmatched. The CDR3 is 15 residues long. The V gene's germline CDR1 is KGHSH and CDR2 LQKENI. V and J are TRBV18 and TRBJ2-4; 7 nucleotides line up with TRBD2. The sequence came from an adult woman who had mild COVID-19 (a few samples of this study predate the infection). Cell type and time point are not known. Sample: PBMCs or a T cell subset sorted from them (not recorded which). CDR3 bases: TGTGCCAGCTCACCAACGGGGGGATTCGGGAACATTCAGTACTTC. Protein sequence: CASSPTGGFGNIQYF.